These T cell receptor beta chains were read from a single sample in a study of T cells in Graves' hyperthyroidism and ophthalmopathy. TCRdb reanalysed the multiplex PCR reads using MiXCR and keeps one entry per CDR3 protein. The sample has over 300,000 distinct CDR3 sequences; approximately 15% are singletons. Sequencing was performed on blood. The receptors come from an older woman with Graves' hyperthyroidism. The CDR3 runs from the conserved cysteine through the conserved F or W. A D gene is named only where the DNA matches it firmly. The size of a clone is reported for some rows only, either as once, few or many, or as a class for expanded clones.

J gene,clone size,D gene,V gene,CDR3 DNA,CDR3 protein
TRBJ1-2,few,NA,TRBV7-9,TGTGCCAGCAGCTTAAGGTCAGGGCCCGCTAACTATGGCTACACCTTC,CASSLRSGPANYGYTF
TRBJ2-4,many,NA,TRBV7-8,TGTGCCAGCAGCTTACAAGAGGAAAACATTCAGTACTTC,CASSLQEENIQYF
TRBJ2-5,many,NA,TRBV28,TGTGCCAGCAGTTTCCGAAATTCTAAAGAGACCCAGTACTTC,CASSFRNSKETQYF
TRBJ2-3,many,NA,TRBV24-1,TGTGCCACCAGTGAAAATGGACGAGACACAGATACGCAGTATTTT,CATSENGRDTDTQYF
TRBJ2-3,many,NA,TRBV7-9,TGTGCCAGCAGCATTTCGGCTCCGGCAGATACGCAGTATTTT,CASSISAPADTQYF
TRBJ2-7,NA,TRBD2,TRBV4-2,TGTGCCAGCAGCCGAGCGACTAGCTCCGAGCAGTGCTTC,CASSRATSSEQCF
TRBJ1-5,few,TRBD1,TRBV4-1,TGCGCCAGCAGCCAAGAGGGGACAGTTAATCAGCCCCAGCATTTT,CASSQEGTVNQPQHF
TRBJ1-5,many,NA,TRBV20-1,TGCAGTGCTAGTTTACTGGGAAATCAGCCCCAGCATTTT,CSASLLGNQPQHF
TRBJ2-1,many,NA,TRBV2,TGTGCCAGCAAGGGCCAGCAGTTCTTC,CASKGQQFF
TRBJ1-1,NA,NA,TRBV29-1,TGCAGCGTCGGGGGAGGGGGCACTGAAGCTTTCTTT,CSVGGGGTEAFF
TRBJ1-2,many,NA,TRBV28,TGTGCCAGCAGTTTCGGACAAACCTATGGCTACACCTTC,CASSFGQTYGYTF
TRBJ2-5,many,NA,TRBV20-1,TGCAGTGCTAGAGGGCAAGGGGGTTTGGTTCGCGGCCAAGAGACCCAGTACTTC,CSARGQGGLVRGQETQYF
TRBJ2-7,many,NA,TRBV20-1,TGCAGTGCTAGCGATCCGCTCGGGACCAGCACGTACGAGCAGTACTTC,CSASDPLGTSTYEQYF
TRBJ1-1,few,NA,TRBV9,TGTGCCAGCAGCCGTGGGGGGGAGGGGACTGAAGCTTTCTTT,CASSRGGEGTEAFF
TRBJ2-5,many,TRBD1,TRBV6-1,TGTGCCAGCAGCCAGACAGGGCAGGAGACCCAGTACTTC,CASSQTGQETQYF
TRBJ1-3,many,NA,TRBV18,TGTGCCAGCTCACCACCTACGGACTACTCTGGAAACACCATATATTTT,CASSPPTDYSGNTIYF
TRBJ2-7,many,TRBD2,TRBV20-1,TGCAGTGCTCAGACTAGCGGGGAGATTTACGAGCAGTACTTC,CSAQTSGEIYEQYF
TRBJ2-2,NA,TRBD2,TRBV19,TGTGCCAGTAGGTCTAGCGGGAGGGCCGGGGAGCTGTTTTTT,CASRSSGRAGELFF
TRBJ1-2,NA,NA,TRBV7-9,TGTGCCAGCAGCTCGGGCTGGGCGGGCTCCGGCTACACCTTC,CASSSGWAGSGYTF
TRBJ1-2,NA,NA,TRBV7-9,TGTGCCAGCAGCGGACGAACTGGGAACTATGGCTACACCTTC,CASSGRTGNYGYTF
TRBJ1-1,many,NA,TRBV11-2,TGTGCCAGCAGCGTCGACACGGTAGGCACTGAAGCTTTCTTT,CASSVDTVGTEAFF
TRBJ2-3,many,TRBD1,TRBV7-8,TGTGCCAGCAGCTTACGACAGGGTGGGGCGGCAGATACGCAGTATTTT,CASSLRQGGAADTQYF
TRBJ2-7,NA,TRBD2,TRBV5-4,TGTGCCAGCAGCCGTGGACTAGCGCTAGAGGAGCAGTACTTC,CASSRGLALEEQYF
TRBJ2-5,many,NA,TRBV12-3/TRBV12-4,TGTGCCAGCAGTTTCAATCTGGGAATTCGAGAGACCCAGTACTTC,CASSFNLGIRETQYF
TRBJ2-7,many,TRBD2,TRBV12-3/TRBV12-4,TGTGCCAGCAGCCGAAGGTCGGGGGGCGAGCAGTACTTC,CASSRRSGGEQYF
TRBJ2-7,many,NA,TRBV15,TGTGCCACCAGCAGGGACCTCGGCTACGAGCAGTACTTC,CATSRDLGYEQYF
TRBJ2-5,few,NA,TRBV6-1,TGTGCCAGCAGTGCCCGAGCGGGCCAAGAGACCCAGTACTTC,CASSARAGQETQYF
TRBJ2-1,NA,TRBD2,TRBV20-1,TGCAGTGCTAGAGCTCCGGTGGGGACTAGCGGGAGTAGGTACAATGAGCAGTTCTTC,CSARAPVGTSGSRYNEQFF
TRBJ1-5,many,NA,TRBV6-2/TRBV6-3,TGTGCCAGCAGTTACCGGAGCAATCAGCCCCAGCATTTT,CASSYRSNQPQHF
TRBJ2-3,few,NA,TRBV20-1,TGCAGTGCTGAGGGACGGATAACAGATACGCAGTATTTT,CSAEGRITDTQYF
TRBJ1-5,many,NA,TRBV30,TGTGCCTGGAGTACCCAGGACAATCAGCCCCAGCATTTT,CAWSTQDNQPQHF
TRBJ2-1,many,NA,TRBV2,TGTGCCAGCAGTCCCGGGACTGCAAACAATGAGCAGTTCTTC,CASSPGTANNEQFF
TRBJ2-1,NA,NA,TRBV6-1,TGTGCCAGCAGTGAGGGACGGTCGCAGTTCTTC,CASSEGRSQFF
TRBJ2-2,many,TRBD1,TRBV20-1,TGCAGTGCTAGTCAGGGGGCCGGCGGGGAGCTGTTTTTT,CSASQGAGGELFF
TRBJ2-5,many,NA,TRBV7-8,TGTGCCAGCAGCTTATATGCCCAAGGGAGGACCCAGTACTTC,CASSLYAQGRTQYF
TRBJ2-5,many,NA,TRBV28,TGTGCCAGCAGTTTACTGGGATTAGTGACGGAGACCCAGTACTTC,CASSLLGLVTETQYF
TRBJ2-2,few,TRBD1,TRBV19,TGTGCCAGTTCACCAGACAGGGCGGCCGCCGGGGAGCTGTTTTTT,CASSPDRAAAGELFF
TRBJ1-2,many,NA,TRBV12-3/TRBV12-4,TGTGCCAGCAGTTTTAGGCAGCTCTATGGCTACACCTTC,CASSFRQLYGYTF
TRBJ2-7,many,TRBD2,TRBV5-1,TGCGCCAGCAGCAAGACTAGCGGAGGCCTCGAGCAGTACTTC,CASSKTSGGLEQYF
TRBJ1-1,many,TRBD1,TRBV3-1,TGTGCCAGCAGCCAGCGGGGGACAGCGAACACTGAAGCTTTCTTT,CASSQRGTANTEAFF
TRBJ1-3,NA,NA,TRBV19,TGTGCCAGTAGGGTGAAAAGCAGTGGAAACACCATATATTTT,CASRVKSSGNTIYF
TRBJ2-1,many,TRBD2,TRBV20-1,TGCAGTGCTAGAGATACTAGCGGAGGGTTCAATGAGCAGTTCTTC,CSARDTSGGFNEQFF
TRBJ2-3,many,NA,TRBV6-1,TGTGCCAGCAGTAAGTTACTTGACACGTACACAGATACGCAGTATTTT,CASSKLLDTYTDTQYF
TRBJ2-1,many,TRBD2,TRBV12-3/TRBV12-4,TGTGCCAGCAGTCCGCTAGGGGCGGGAGGGGACAATGAGCAGTTCTTC,CASSPLGAGGDNEQFF
TRBJ2-3,many,NA,TRBV2,TGTGCCAGCAGTGACCCTACAGGGTGGGGCACAGATACGCAGTATTTT,CASSDPTGWGTDTQYF
TRBJ2-7,many,TRBD2,TRBV29-1,TGCAGCGTTGAGGGATGGGCTAGCGGGAACTACGAGCAGTACTTC,CSVEGWASGNYEQYF
TRBJ2-3,NA,NA,TRBV20-1,TGCAGTGCTCTATCGGGGAGCCCCACAGATACGCAGTATTTT,CSALSGSPTDTQYF
TRBJ2-1,NA,TRBD1,TRBV20-1,TGCAGTGCTCCGAAGGGGACAGGGCCATTAAGTAGTGTCTTC,CSAPKGTGPLSSVF
TRBJ2-1,few,TRBD2,TRBV6-2/TRBV6-3,TGTGCCAGCGGGCTAGCGGGTTTCTACAATGAGCAGTTCTTC,CASGLAGFYNEQFF
TRBJ2-1,NA,NA,TRBV7-3,TGTGCCAGCAGCTCGACCGCTGGGACCTCCTACAATGAGCAGTTCTTC,CASSSTAGTSYNEQFF